One sample yielded the 12 T cell receptor beta chains listed below, sequenced in a study of blood T cell repertoires in COVID-19. Sequencing was performed with immunoSEQ multiplex PCR; in TCRdb, only in-frame clones are kept and a portion is missing. The sample has 45,000 to 60,000 clones, approximately 90% seen once; the top ten hold 3.1%. Sequencing was performed on peripheral blood. These receptor sequences come from a man aged 45 to 65 with acute or convalescent COVID-19.

This sequence joins TRBV5-6 and TRBJ2-3; 8 nucleotides agree with TRBD1. Germline trimming cut 4 bases from V and 6 bases from J; bases unmatched to any gene: 13. This CDR3 is built from 16 residues. The V gene's germline CDR1 is SGHDT and CDR2 YYEEEE. The CDR3 region is CASSPRTGFVSDTQYF. The CDR3 bases are TGTGCCAGCAGCCCCAGGACAGGGTTCGTCTCGGATACGCAGTATTTT.

V usage is TRBV5-1 and J usage is TRBJ2-3; D is possibly TRBD1 (6 bases). There are 16 residues in the CDR3. V was clipped by 4 bases and J by 4 bases, with 19 bases between them. From germline, CDR1 is SGHRS and CDR2 YFSETQ. This CDR3 reads CASSPPFGGSPDTQYF. In DNA form, the CDR3 reads TGCGCCAGCAGCCCACCATTTGGGGGCTCCCCAGATACGCAGTATTTT.

The chain couples TRBV5-1 to TRBJ1-2, with 9 bases identical to TRBD1. The CDR3 sequence is 15 residues long. CDR1 SGHRS and CDR2 YFSETQ come from the germline V gene. Trimming removed 3 bases from V and 5 bases from J; junction bases left unmatched: 8. CDR3 residues: CASSWERQGEYGYTF. CDR3 DNA sequence: TGCGCCAGCAGCTGGGAACGACAGGGGGAATATGGCTACACCTTC.

The CDR3, as DNA: TGTGCCAGCAGTGAAACAGGGCTACGTAGCGTCGAGCAGTACTTC. This sequence encodes CASSETGLRSVEQYF. The chain is built from TRBV6-1 and TRBJ2-7; D is perhaps TRBD1 (6 bases). V lost 2 bases and J lost 6, with 17 bases in between. This CDR3 has 15 residues. The germline CDR1 and CDR2 sequences are MNHNS and SASEGT.

The chain carries TRBV19 and TRBJ2-3; D unresolved. CDR1 LNHDA and CDR2 SQIVND come from the germline V gene (reference sequence). V was trimmed by 1 base and J by 6 bases, leaving 2 bases between them. The CDR3 extends over 11 amino acids. CDR3 sequence reads: CASSIADTQYF. As DNA, the CDR3 is TGTGCCAGTAGTATAGCTGATACGCAGTATTTT.

The J gene is TRBJ2-7, the V gene TRBV11-2, with TRBD2 matching over 8 bases. V lost 4 bases to trimming and J lost 7 bases; unmatched junction nucleotides: 3. Germline V gives CDR1 SGHAT, CDR2 FQNNGV. This CDR3 comprises 12 residues. The CDR3 DNA sequence: TGTGCCAGCAGCTCAGGGACTAGAGAGCAGTACTTC. Encoded protein: CASSSGTREQYF.

This chain links TRBV18 with TRBJ1-1, with 8 bases aligning to TRBD1. CDR1 is KGHSH and CDR2 is LQKENI in the germline V gene. The CDR3 covers 14 residues. Trimming at V came to 3 bases and at J to 1 base, leaving 1 base not matched to a gene. The CDR3 is CASSPGTGNTEAFF. The CDR3, as DNA: TGTGCCAGCTCACCCGGGACAGGGAACACTGAAGCTTTCTTT.

The V and J genes are TRBV6-1 and TRBJ1-2, with 7 bases identical to TRBD1. V lost 4 bases, J lost 1 base, and 9 bases stayed unmatched. Germline CDR1 reads MNHNS; CDR2 reads SASEGT. The CDR3 runs 16 residues. The CDR3 bases are TGTGCCAGCAGTGTAAGCCGGACAGGTAGTAACTATGGCTACACCTTC. Amino acids: CASSVSRTGSNYGYTF.

The chain is built from TRBV19 and TRBJ2-7; 7 bases align to TRBD1. Germline values: CDR1 LNHDA, CDR2 SQIVND (reference sequence). CDR3 length: 16 amino acids. Trimming took 5 bases from V and 1 from J; bases not matched to a gene: 11. Here the CDR3 reads CASSGQGQDVSYEQYF. CDR3 nucleotide sequence: TGTGCCAGTAGTGGACAAGGACAGGACGTTTCCTACGAGCAGTACTTC.

This chain links TRBV5-1 with TRBJ1-1; 9 bases align to TRBD1. The CDR3 is made up of 16 amino acids. Germline-derived CDR1 and CDR2 are SGHRS and YFSETQ. V was clipped by 4 bases and J by 6 bases; unmatched bases: 13. DNA of the CDR3: TGCGCCAGCAGCCAAAACCCGGGACAGGGTCAGGCTGAAGCTTTCTTT. Protein: CASSQNPGQGQAEAFF.

V is TRBV3-1 (or the pseudogene TRBV3-2) and J is TRBJ2-1; D not certain. The CDR3 totals 11 residues. Germline CDR1 LGHDT, CDR2 YNNKEL (reference sequence). The V end lost 1 base, the J end lost 10 bases, and 5 bases lay between the germline ends. This CDR3 is CASSQVEEQFF. Written as DNA, the CDR3 is TGTGCCAGCAGCCAAGTAGAGGAGCAGTTCTTC.

V usage is TRBV6-4 and J usage is TRBJ1-2; a weak D match, TRBD1 (6 bases). CDR1 is MRHNA, CDR2 SNTAGT, per germline. Deletions cut 7 bases from V and 2 bases from J, with 17 bases between. This CDR3 comprises 15 residues. CDR3 loop: CASTKDSTVNYGYTF. CDR3 sequence (DNA): TGTGCCAGCACCAAGGACAGCACAGTAAACTATGGCTACACCTTC.